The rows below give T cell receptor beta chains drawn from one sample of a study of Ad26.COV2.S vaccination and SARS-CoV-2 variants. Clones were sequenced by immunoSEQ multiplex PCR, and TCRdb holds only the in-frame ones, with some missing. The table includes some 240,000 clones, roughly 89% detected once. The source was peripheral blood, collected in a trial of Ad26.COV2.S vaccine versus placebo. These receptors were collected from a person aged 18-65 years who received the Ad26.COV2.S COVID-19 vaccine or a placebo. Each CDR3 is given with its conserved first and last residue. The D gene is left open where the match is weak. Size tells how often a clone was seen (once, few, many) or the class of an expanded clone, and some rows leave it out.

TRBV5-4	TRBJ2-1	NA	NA	TGTGCCAGCAGCTTGGCGCGGCAGAAGGCCTACAATGAGCAGTTCTTC	CASSLARQKAYNEQFF
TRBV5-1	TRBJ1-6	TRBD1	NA	TGCGCCAGCAGAGGACAGGGGGATAATTCACCCCTCCACTTT	CASRGQGDNSPLHF
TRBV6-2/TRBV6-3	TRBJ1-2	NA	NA	TGTGCCAGCAGTTACGCCGTACTCACTTATGGCTACACCTTC	CASSYAVLTYGYTF
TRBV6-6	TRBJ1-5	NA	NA	TGTGCCAGCAGGCAGGGAACGGATCAGCCCCAGCATTTT	CASRQGTDQPQHF
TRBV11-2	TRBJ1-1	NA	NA	TGTGCCAGCAGCTCAATTCAGGGGAGCACTGAAGCTTTCTTT	CASSSIQGSTEAFF
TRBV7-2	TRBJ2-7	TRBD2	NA	TGTGCCAGCAGCTTAATTCGGACTAGCGCCGCCTACGAGCAGTACTTC	CASSLIRTSAAYEQYF
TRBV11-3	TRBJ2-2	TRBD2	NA	TGTGCCAGCAGCTTAGAAGGGACTAGCCGGATCCTGTTTTTT	CASSLEGTSRILFF
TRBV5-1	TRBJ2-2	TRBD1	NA	TGCGCCAGCTCGACAGGGGGCACCGGGGAGCTGTTTTTT	CASSTGGTGELFF
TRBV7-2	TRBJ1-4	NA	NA	TGTGCCAGCAGCTTACGGCCAGGGATTACGACAACTAATGAAAAACTGTTTTTT	CASSLRPGITTTNEKLFF
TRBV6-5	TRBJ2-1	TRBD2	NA	TGTGCCAGCAGTTACTCGGGGGAGGGCCACAATGAGCAGTTCTTC	CASSYSGEGHNEQFF
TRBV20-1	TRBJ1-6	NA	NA	TGCAGTGCTAGAGGGGGGTCACCCCTCCACTTT	CSARGGSPLHF
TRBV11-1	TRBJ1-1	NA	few	TGTGCCAGCAGCTCCCGGGCCTTAGAAGCTTTCTTT	CASSSRALEAFF
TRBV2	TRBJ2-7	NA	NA	TGTGCCAGCAGCGAGCGGCAGAACTACGAGCAGTACTTC	CASSERQNYEQYF
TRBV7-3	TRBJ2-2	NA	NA	TGTGCCAGCAGCCACGGCTTTTCCCTTAACACCGGGGAGCTGTTTTTT	CASSHGFSLNTGELFF
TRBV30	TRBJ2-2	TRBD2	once	TGTGCCTCCCGGTACGGGGGGTTTAACACCGGGGAGCTGTTTTTT	CASRYGGFNTGELFF
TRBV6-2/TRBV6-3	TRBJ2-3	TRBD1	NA	TGTGCCAGCAGTTACTCGGGACAGCTGCAGTATTTT	CASSYSGQLQYF
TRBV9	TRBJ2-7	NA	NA	TGTGCCAGCAGCCCCAGACTGGACTCCTACGAGCAGTACTTC	CASSPRLDSYEQYF
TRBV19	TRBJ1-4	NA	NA	TGTGCCAGTAGCTCGGAGAGGAGATCTGCAACTAATGAAAAACTGTTTTTT	CASSSERRSATNEKLFF
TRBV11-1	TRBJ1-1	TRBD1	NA	TGTGCCAGCAGCTTAGAAACACAGGGGACCACTGAAGCTTTCTTT	CASSLETQGTTEAFF
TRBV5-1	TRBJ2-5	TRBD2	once	TGCGCCAGCAGCTTGGCCAAGACTAGCGGGGGGGAAGAGACCCAGTACTTC	CASSLAKTSGGEETQYF
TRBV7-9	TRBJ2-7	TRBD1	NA	TGTGCCAGCAGCTTGGGGATAGGGGGCGGAACAGGCTACGAGCAGTACTTC	CASSLGIGGGTGYEQYF
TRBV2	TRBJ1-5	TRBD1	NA	TGTGCCAGCAGCCGGACAGGGGACCAGCCCCAGCATTTT	CASSRTGDQPQHF
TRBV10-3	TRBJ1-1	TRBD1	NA	TGTGCCATCAGCGGACAGGGGGACACTGAAGCTTTCTTT	CAISGQGDTEAFF
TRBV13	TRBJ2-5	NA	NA	TGTGCCAGCAGCTTAGAAACAACTAAAGGGGAGACCCAGTACTTC	CASSLETTKGETQYF
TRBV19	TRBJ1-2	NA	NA	TGTGCCAGTAGTACCTGGGCTGTGGGGGGAGATATGAACTATGGCTACACCTTC	CASSTWAVGGDMNYGYTF
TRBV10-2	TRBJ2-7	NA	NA	TGCGCCAGCAGATCGACGGATAGCTCCTACGAGCAGTACTTC	CASRSTDSSYEQYF
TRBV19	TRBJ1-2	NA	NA	TGTGCCAGTAGCAGCCGGGAGGCTACCCACTATGGCTACACCTTC	CASSSREATHYGYTF
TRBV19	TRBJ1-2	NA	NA	TGTGCCAGTAGCTTACGGGATCTTGGCTACACCTTC	CASSLRDLGYTF